This T cell receptor (beta chain) emerged from a study of response to subunit inactivated influenza vaccine. Findings and caveats of the study: Authors suggested that a seasonal influenza vaccination recruits few new T cells each time.

One entry per CDR3 protein results from TCRdb running MiXCR on the RT-PCR reads. The profile shows 700,000 to 800,000 distinct CDR3 sequences, roughly 20% of them singletons. This clonotype was recorded a few times. Its antigen is undetermined. This sequence was found in a man aged 50 to 60 who received an inactivated influenza vaccine. Sequenced here: PBMCs from blood, sampled more than 4 days after vaccination.

The CDR3 is CASSPGQGVFEQYF. In nucleotides, the CDR3 is TGCGCCAGCAGCCCTGGACAGGGGGTTTTCGAGCAGTACTTC. The rearrangement uses TRBV5-1 and TRBJ2-7; 10 bases align to TRBD1. Unmatched junction bases numbered 7, after V lost 4 bases and J lost 6 bases. The CDR3 runs to 14 residues. The germline gives CDR1 SGHRS, CDR2 YFSETQ.